This T cell receptor beta chain was sequenced for a study of T cell changes during pregnancy in multiple sclerosis. TCRdb's copy holds only in-frame clones and misses some; the assay was immunoSEQ multiplex PCR. The profile shows over 50,000 clones, 89% of them singletons. Trimming stripped 4 bases from V and 6 bases from J, with 14 bases between. The CDR3 length is 14 residues. Germline lookup yields CDR1 SGHRS and CDR2 YFSETQ. The rearrangement joins TRBV5-1 to TRBJ2-1, with D perhaps matching TRBD1 (6 bases). This TCR was recovered from a female donor with multiple sclerosis, enrolled in a pregnancy study. Here the sequenced sample was peripheral blood, taken after pregnancy. CDR3 coding DNA: TGCGCCAGCAGCCCCGGACAGACGGTCAATGAGCAGTTCTTC. Protein sequence: CASSPGQTVNEQFF.